Shown below are 25 T cell receptor beta chains from a single sample sequenced in a study of blood T cell repertoires in COVID-19. TCRdb keeps only in-frame clones here, not all; method: immunoSEQ multiplex PCR. The sample lists over 120,000 clones, around 87% occurring once. The sequenced sample consisted of peripheral blood. These receptors originate from a man between 50 and 59 years old who had recovered from COVID-19.

CDR3 region: CASSTPPPGTSANNEQFF. The CDR3 DNA sequence: TGTGCCAGCAGTACCCCTCCCCCCGGGACTAGCGCTAACAATGAGCAGTTCTTC. The chain couples TRBV11-2 to TRBJ2-1; 10 bases line up with TRBD2. The V segment lost 6 bases and the J segment 5 bases; nucleotides outside the gene matches: 16. The CDR3 has 18 amino acids. The germline V gene has CDR1 SGHAT and CDR2 FQNNGV.

V usage is TRBV10-3 and J usage is TRBJ2-7; no clear D. V was cut by 9 bases and J by 2 bases, with 11 bases left in between. Per germline, CDR1 ENHRY and CDR2 SYGVKD. The CDR3 is 12 amino acids. Here the CDR3 reads CAIGPWPYEQYF. The DNA of the CDR3 is TGTGCCATTGGCCCATGGCCCTACGAGCAGTACTTC.

With respect to this clone: At the DNA level, this CDR3 is encoded by other sequences in the same sample as well. The V gene is TRBV5-1, the J gene TRBJ2-3; TRBD2 matches at 13 bases. After removal of 0 bases from V and 4 bases from J, the junction contained 2 bases not matched to a gene. CDR3 length: 16 amino acids. Germline V gene lookup returns CDR1 SGHRS and CDR2 YFSETQ. This CDR3 reads CASSLGLAGGPDTQYF. The CDR3 nucleotides are TGCGCCAGCAGCTTGGGACTAGCGGGGGGCCCAGATACGCAGTATTTT.

This clone appeared a few times. The gene calls are TRBV6-5 and TRBJ2-5; no clear D gene. The V gene's germline CDR1 is MNHEY and CDR2 SVGAGI. With 6 bases removed from V and 3 bases from J, the gap between germline ends came to 5 bases. This CDR3 is built from 11 residues. The CDR3 bases are TGTGCCAGCAGGGGCGAAGAGACCCAGTACTTC. Translating gives CASRGEETQYF.

The chain employs TRBV3-1 (or the pseudogene TRBV3-2) and TRBJ2-1; D not resolved. The CDR3 has 16 residues. Germline V CDR1 and CDR2: LGHDT, YNNKEL (reference sequence). The V end lost 0 bases, the J end lost 0 bases, and 9 bases lay between the germline ends. For the CDR3, the DNA is TGTGCCAGCAGCCAAGATCGTATATTCTCCTACAATGAGCAGTTCTTC. Protein sequence: CASSQDRIFSYNEQFF.

The chain recombines TRBV9 with TRBJ2-5; 12 bases are a match to TRBD2. Trimming took 1 base from V and 2 from J; bases not matched to a gene: 3. CDR3 length: 16 amino acids. The V gene's germline CDR1 is SGDLS and CDR2 YYNGEE. Written as DNA, the CDR3 is TGTGCCAGCAGCGTATCAGGACTAGCGGGACAAGAGACCCAGTACTTC. This sequence encodes CASSVSGLAGQETQYF.

The V and J genes are TRBV12-2 and TRBJ2-1; the tabulated D call, TRBD2, remains unverified against the DNA. TRBV12-2 is a recognized pseudogene. This CDR3 has 16 amino acids. The CDR3 spells CASRYTRVYVYNEQFF. CDR3 nucleotides: TGTGCAAGTCGCTACACGCGGGTTTACGTCTACAATGAGCAGTTCTTC.

The chain uses TRBV11-3 and TRBJ2-5; 7 bases match TRBD2. CDR1 and CDR2 from the germline V gene are SGHNT and YENEEA. The trim removed 5 bases at V and 5 bases at J, leaving 11 bases unmatched. This CDR3 is built from 15 residues. CDR3 region: CASSRVGLVAETQYF. In DNA, the CDR3 is TGTGCCAGCAGCAGAGTAGGACTAGTGGCGGAGACCCAGTACTTC.

The rearrangement joins TRBV11-2 to TRBJ2-7; 9 positions agree with TRBD2. The trim removed 7 bases at V and 5 bases at J, leaving 9 bases unmatched. Germline-derived CDR1 and CDR2 are SGHAT and FQNNGV. The CDR3 totals 14 residues. Here the CDR3 reads CASTMGGGANEQYF. The CDR3 DNA is TGTGCCAGCACCATGGGCGGGGGGGCCAACGAGCAGTACTTC.

This clone is a singleton in its sample. This chain joins TRBV19 and TRBJ2-2; TRBD2 matches 8 bases. CDR1 LNHDA and CDR2 SQIVND come from the germline V gene (reference sequence). The V gene end was trimmed by 5 bases and the J gene end by 4 bases; junction bases not matched to a gene: 9. The length of the CDR3 is 16 residues. The CDR3 loop reads CASSARDGGATGELFF. CDR3 bases: TGTGCCAGTAGTGCGCGGGACGGGGGGGCCACCGGGGAGCTGTTTTTT.

V gene TRBV29-1 combines with J gene TRBJ2-5, with 9 nucleotides matching TRBD2. With 7 bases clipped from V and 1 base from J, the junction kept 13 bases outside the gene matches. The CDR3 is made up of 16 amino acids. Looked up from germline, CDR1 is SQVTM and CDR2 is ANQGSEA. CDR3 sequence (DNA): TGCAGCGCGGAGGGGTGGCTAGCGGGGCCCCAAGAGACCCAGTACTTC. Translated, it gives CSAEGWLAGPQETQYF.

The chain carries TRBV19 and TRBJ2-5; TRBD2 is a possible D gene (5 bases). V was trimmed by 5 bases and J by 1 base, leaving 11 bases between them. The CDR3 contains 14 residues. The V gene's germline CDR1 is LNHDA and CDR2 SQIVND (reference sequence). This chain's CDR3 is CASSPSGSQETQYF. In DNA form, the CDR3 reads TGTGCCAGTAGTCCCAGCGGATCCCAAGAGACCCAGTACTTC.

This clone was seen once. The chain has TRBV6-2 or TRBV6-3 and TRBJ1-5; D unresolved. The CDR3 is 15 amino acids. V lost 4 bases and J 4 bases, leaving 14 bases between the germline ends. From germline, CDR1 is MNHEY and CDR2 SVGEGT. As DNA, the CDR3 is TGTGCCAGCAGTTTAAGTGCAACGAGTAATCAGCCCCAGCATTTT. Protein sequence: CASSLSATSNQPQHF.

This clone has only one observation. CDR3 region: CASSPRWELGTEAFF. CDR3 nucleotide sequence: TGTGCCAGCAGCCCCCGGTGGGAGTTAGGCACTGAAGCTTTCTTT. The gene calls are TRBV21-1 and TRBJ1-1. TRBV21-1 is a documented pseudogene. The length of the CDR3 is 15 residues.

The rearrangement joins TRBV4-3 to TRBJ2-1, with 10 bases fitting TRBD2. Trimming at V came to 4 bases and at J to 4 bases, leaving 4 bases not matched to a gene. CDR3 size: 15 residues. The germline gives CDR1 LGHNA, CDR2 YSLEER. The DNA for the CDR3 is TGCGCCAGCAGCCCTAGCGGGGGACCTTACAATGAGCAGTTCTTC. Protein product: CASSPSGGPYNEQFF.

The chain combines TRBV27 with TRBJ1-2, with 8 bases lining up with TRBD1. Trimming at V came to 5 bases and at J to 4 bases, leaving 9 bases not matched to a gene. The CDR3 is 15 amino acids. Germline V lookup: CDR1 MNHEY, CDR2 SMNVEV (reference sequence). CDR3 in amino acids: CASSPRTGNTYGYTF. DNA of the CDR3: TGTGCCAGCAGTCCCCGGACAGGGAATACCTATGGCTACACCTTC.

V usage is TRBV5-1 and J usage is TRBJ1-1, with TRBD1 matching 9 bases. Germline V gene data show CDR1 as SGHRS and CDR2 as YFSETQ. The CDR3 has 16 amino acids. The V segment lost 5 bases and the J segment 5 bases; nucleotides outside the gene matches: 13. The CDR3 loop is CASSYNRGRGRTEAFF. For the CDR3, the DNA is TGCGCCAGCAGTTATAACAGGGGGCGAGGGAGGACTGAAGCTTTCTTT.

V gene TRBV7-9 combines with J gene TRBJ2-1; 8 positions agree with TRBD2. Looked up from germline, CDR1 is SEHNR and CDR2 is FQNEAQ (reference sequence). The V and J ends lost 5 bases and 0 bases, in that order; junction bases with no gene match: 9. The CDR3 is 17 amino acids. The CDR3 DNA follows: TGTGCCAGCAGCCCCTTGGTCCGGGGGGGCTCCTACAATGAGCAGTTCTTC. Translated: CASSPLVRGGSYNEQFF.

The chain is built from TRBV20-1 and TRBJ1-5, with TRBD1 identical over 7 bases. The germline V gene has CDR1 DFQATT and CDR2 SNEGSKA (reference sequence). The CDR3 has 15 residues. The V gene end was trimmed by 3 bases and the J gene end by 0 bases; junction bases not matched to a gene: 5. The CDR3 sequence is CSASEQGISNQPQHF. DNA for the CDR3: TGCAGTGCTAGTGAACAGGGGATTAGCAATCAGCCCCAGCATTTT.

This clone has more than one count but fewer than ten. The V gene is TRBV30, the J gene TRBJ2-2, with D tentatively TRBD1 (5 bases). V gave up 2 bases and J gave up 4 bases, with 11 bases separating them. There are 14 residues in the CDR3. The germline CDR1 and CDR2 sequences are GTSNPN and SVGIG (reference sequence). CDR3 DNA: TGTGCCTGGAGTCCAGCTAGGGGCACCGGGGAGCTGTTTTTT. Protein product: CAWSPARGTGELFF.

In this sample, this clone turned up a few times. The chain has TRBV9 and TRBJ2-2; 8 positions agree with TRBD1. CDR3 length: 17 residues. The V gene's germline CDR1 is SGDLS and CDR2 YYNGEE. The ends lost 0 bases at V and 1 base at J; junction bases unmatched: 5. CDR3 nucleotides: TGTGCCAGCAGCGTAGCTGCCGGACAGGGGAACACCGGGGAGCTGTTTTTT. Amino acid sequence: CASSVAAGQGNTGELFF.

This rearrangement joins TRBV21-1 to TRBJ2-7; the table's D call, TRBD1, has no DNA check behind it. TRBV21-1 is a listed pseudogene. The CDR3 spans 14 residues. The DNA of the CDR3 is TGTGCCAGCAAACCGGGACAGGGGTTATACGAGCAGTACTTC. Translation: CASKPGQGLYEQYF.

The V and J genes are TRBV4-3 and TRBJ1-4; 7 bases are a match to TRBD1. J was trimmed by 6 bases and V by 0 bases; bases with no gene match: 7. There are 16 residues in the CDR3. CDR1 and CDR2 from the germline V gene are LGHNA and YSLEER. The CDR3: CASSQDSAGGYEKLFF. The CDR3 DNA is TGCGCCAGCAGCCAAGACTCGGCAGGGGGGTATGAAAAACTGTTTTTT.

This rearrangement joins TRBV9 to TRBJ2-1, with 14 bases lining up with TRBD2. CDR1 and CDR2 (germline): SGDLS, YYNGEE. This CDR3 is 17 amino acids long. The V gene end was trimmed by 0 bases and the J gene end by 8 bases; junction bases not matched to a gene: 7. The chain's CDR3 is CASSVGLAGGLVDEQFF. CDR3 nucleotide sequence: TGTGCCAGCAGCGTAGGACTAGCGGGGGGGCTTGTCGATGAGCAGTTCTTC.

The V and J genes are TRBV6-6 and TRBJ1-2, with D tentatively TRBD1 (6 bases). Germline V gene sequence: CDR1 MNHNY, CDR2 SVGAGI (reference sequence). The CDR3 covers 14 residues. The V gene lost 2 bases and the J gene lost 3 bases, with 10 bases spanning the gap. CDR3 coding DNA: TGTGCCAGCAGTTACAGACCAGGGGACTATGGCTACACCTTC. Its protein is CASSYRPGDYGYTF.